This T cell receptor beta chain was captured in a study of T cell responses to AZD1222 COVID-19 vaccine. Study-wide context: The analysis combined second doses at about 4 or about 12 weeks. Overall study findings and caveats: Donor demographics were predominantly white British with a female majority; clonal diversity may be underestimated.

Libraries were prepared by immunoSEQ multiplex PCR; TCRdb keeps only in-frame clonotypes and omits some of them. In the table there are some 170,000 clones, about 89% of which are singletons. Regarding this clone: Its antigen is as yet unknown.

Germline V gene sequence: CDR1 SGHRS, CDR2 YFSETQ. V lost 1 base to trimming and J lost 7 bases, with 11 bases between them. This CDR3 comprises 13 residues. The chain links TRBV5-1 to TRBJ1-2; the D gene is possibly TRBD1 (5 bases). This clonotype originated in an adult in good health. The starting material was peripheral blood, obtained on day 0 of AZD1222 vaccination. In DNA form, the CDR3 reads TGCGCCAGCAGCTTGTCTGCAGGGCTTGGCTACACCTTC. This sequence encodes CASSLSAGLGYTF. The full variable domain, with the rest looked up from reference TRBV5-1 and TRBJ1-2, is KAGVTQTPRYLIKTRGQQVTLSCSPISGHRSVSWYQQTPGQGLQFLFEYFSETQRNKGNFPGRFSGRQFSNSRSEMNVSTLELGDSALYLCASSLSAGLGYTFGSGTRLTVV.